This T cell receptor (beta chain) emerged from a study of blood T cells in healthy people across ages. Study results and caveats: Whereas aged donors had fewer naive CD4+ cells, long-lived donors had more of them and higher diversity. Unknown donor CMV status possibly confounded expanded clonotype changes.

Primed by a sample-barcoded 5' primer and a J-beta primer mix, a second PCR proceeded for 7 to 11 cycles. In TCRdb, the 5' RACE reads were re-called with MiXCR into one record per CDR3 protein. The sample has 1,500,000 or so distinct CDR3 sequences, under 55% seen once. The CDR3 is made up of 15 amino acids. V was clipped by 7 bases and J by 4 bases; unmatched bases: 6. Per the germline V gene, CDR1 is MNHEY and CDR2 is SMNVEV (reference sequence). The draw of peripheral blood yielded approximately 11 milliliters from each donor. The amount of total RNA extracted per sample was at least 5 micrograms. In the case of this clonotype: Its antigen is not known.

This clonotype was sampled from a woman younger than 35 in good health. Material: blood. The chain recombines TRBV27 with TRBJ2-2; 10 bases fit TRBD1. CDR3 bases: TGTGCCAGCACGGGACAGGGGACGACCACCGGGGAGCTGTTTTTT. This codes for CASTGQGTTTGELFF.